This entry is about one T cell receptor (beta chain). Its specificity is not known. This CDR3 contains 16 residues. Trimming cost V 2 bases and J 1 base, with 12 bases left between them. The germline gives CDR1 MNHEY, CDR2 SVGAGI. This sample is drawn from a study of Ad26.COV2.S vaccination and SARS-CoV-2 variants. In the study overall: In the study, Ad26.COV2.S was injected intramuscularly once, or twice 56 days apart.

Broader study findings: Vaccine and placebo recipients had similar non-spike TCR breadth. The study found higher spike-specific TCR breadth in vaccine than placebo recipients.

Some clones are missing from TCRdb's copy, which holds only in-frame ones; the method was immunoSEQ multiplex PCR. The repertoire holds about 680,000 clones, with 70% to 90% as singletons. Treatment specified: 19 received Ad26.COV2.S at low or high dose, single or two shots; about five received placebo; per-sample allocation not given. Samples came from day 63 after the first vaccine or placebo injection. The vaccine antigen was prefusion-stabilized Wuhan SARS-CoV-2 spike. Here the sequenced sample was peripheral blood, taken in a trial of Ad26.COV2.S vaccine versus placebo. This TCR was recovered from a person between 18 and 65 years old who received the Ad26.COV2.S COVID-19 vaccine or a placebo. This chain links TRBV6-5 with TRBJ1-3; possibly TRBD1 for D (5 bases). CDR3 protein: CASSYDSTSSGNTIYF. Here the CDR3 DNA reads TGTGCCAGCAGTTACGACAGTACCTCATCTGGAAACACCATATATTTT.